Below are 11 T cell receptor beta chains sequenced from a single sample in a study of OX40 agonist ivuxolimab in advanced cancers. The method was immunoSEQ multiplex PCR; TCRdb's version includes in-frame clones alone and lacks a portion of them. Of 25,000 to 35,000 clones detected, around 85% appear once; the ten largest clones hold 20% to 25%. Material: CD4+ or CD8+ T cells sorted from blood, obtained in a trial of the OX40 agonist ivuxolimab. Receptors originate from an adult with an advanced solid tumor such as melanoma, head and neck, liver or kidney cancer.

The chain has TRBV11-2 and TRBJ2-3; 8 bases agree with TRBD2. The CDR3 contains 17 residues. Germline V CDR1 and CDR2: SGHAT, FQNNGV. The junction had 13 bases not matched to a gene; V was cut back by 6 bases and J by 2 bases. This chain's CDR3 is CASRRILAGLATDTQYF. CDR3 sequence (DNA): TGTGCCAGCAGGCGGATCTTGGCAGGACTAGCCACAGATACGCAGTATTTT.

In its sample, this clone was seen many times. The V gene is TRBV5-6, the J gene TRBJ2-7, with D uncertain. The CDR3 loop spans 13 amino acids. Germline V CDR1 and CDR2: SGHDT, YYEEEE. Trimming took off 0 bases at V and 2 bases at J, with 6 bases between the two ends. The CDR3 nucleotides read TGTGCCAGCAGCTTGGGATCTACCTACGAGCAGTACTTC. Protein sequence: CASSLGSTYEQYF.

This chain uses TRBV9 with TRBJ2-2; TRBD2 matches at 7 bases. There are 16 residues in the CDR3. Unmatched junction bases numbered 6, after V lost 4 bases and J lost 0 bases. The germline gives CDR1 SGDLS, CDR2 YYNGEE. CDR3 amino acids: CASSPRGRANTGELFF. For the CDR3, the DNA is TGTGCCAGCAGCCCCCGAGGGAGGGCGAACACCGGGGAGCTGTTTTTT. The full variable domain, its missing parts supplied by reference TRBV9 and TRBJ2-2, is DSGVTQTPKHLITATGQRVTLRCSPRSGDLSVYWYQQSLDQGLQFLIQYYNGEERAKGNILERFSAQQFPDLHSELNLSSLELGDSALYFCASSPRGRANTGELFFGEGSRLTVL.

CDR3 DNA sequence: TGTGCCAGCAGCCTGGACCCTGGTGATACGCAGTATTTT. This translates into CASSLDPGDTQYF. The chain couples TRBV7-8 to TRBJ2-3; the D is unclear. Trimming took off 5 bases at V and 6 bases at J, with 12 bases between the two ends. The CDR3 spans 13 residues. Germline CDR1 SGHVS, CDR2 FQNEAQ. The entire variable domain, with the rest obtained from reference TRBV7-8 and TRBJ2-3, is as follows: GAGVSQSPRYKVAKRGQDVALRCDPISGHVSLFWYQQALGQGPEFLTYFQNEAQLDKSGLPSDRFFAERPEGSVSTLKIQRTQQEDSAVYLCASSLDPGDTQYFGPGTRLTVL.

This clone was seen once. The chain is built from TRBV7-3 and TRBJ2-7; 8 bases map to TRBD2. The germline gives CDR1 SGHTA, CDR2 FQGTGA. V was pared by 2 bases and J by 1 base, with 7 bases of the junction left unmatched. CDR3 length: 16 residues. The chain's CDR3 is CASSLDSSGGSYEQYF. CDR3 nucleotide sequence: TGTGCCAGCAGCTTAGATTCGAGCGGGGGTTCCTACGAGCAGTACTTC.

The chain couples TRBV5-6 to TRBJ1-2; the match to TRBD1 covers 9 bases. Germline V gene sequence: CDR1 SGHDT, CDR2 YYEEEE. Losses at the gene ends were 4 bases for V and 6 bases for J; bases not matched to a gene: 4. CDR3 size: 13 residues. The CDR3 reads CASSVGTGNGYTF. CDR3 bases: TGTGCCAGCAGCGTCGGGACAGGGAATGGCTACACCTTC.

This chain joins TRBV2 and TRBJ2-1; tentatively, D is TRBD1 (5 bases). Germline V lookup: CDR1 SNHLY, CDR2 FYNNEI. With 6 bases removed from V and 6 bases from J, the gap between germline ends came to 21 bases. CDR3 size: 16 residues. CDR3 in DNA: TGTGCCAGCAGAGATCCTCTTTCCCAGGGTTCCAATGAGCAGTTCTTC. Its translation: CASRDPLSQGSNEQFF.

This clone has more than one count but fewer than ten. The chain has TRBV28 and TRBJ1-6; D remains unclear. V was cut by 5 bases and J by 13 bases, with 9 bases left in between. The V gene's germline CDR1 is MDHEN and CDR2 SYDVKM. CDR3 size: 11 residues. The CDR3 loop is CASSPSGPLHF. CDR3 in DNA: TGTGCCAGCAGTCCCTCGGGGCCCCTCCACTTT.

The V and J genes are TRBV9 and TRBJ1-4; D is possibly TRBD1 (6 bases). The CDR3 loop spans 16 amino acids. Germline CDR1 and CDR2: SGDLS and YYNGEE. V was clipped by 0 bases and J by 6 bases, with 15 bases between them. The DNA of the CDR3 is TGTGCCAGCAGCGTAGCCCTTGGGGGGCTTGATGAAAAACTGTTTTTT. Translated, it gives CASSVALGGLDEKLFF.

This chain joins TRBV5-1 and TRBJ2-1; no clear D gene. The CDR3 runs to 13 residues. CDR1 and CDR2 from the germline V gene are SGHRS and YFSETQ. V lost 4 bases, J lost 4 bases, and 9 bases lay in between. This CDR3 reads CASSPSKYNEQFF. The CDR3 region has the DNA TGCGCCAGCAGCCCCAGTAAGTACAATGAGCAGTTCTTC. The complete variable domain, with remaining parts taken from reference TRBV5-1 and TRBJ2-1, reads KAGVTQTPRYLIKTRGQQVTLSCSPISGHRSVSWYQQTPGQGLQFLFEYFSETQRNKGNFPGRFSGRQFSNSRSEMNVSTLELGDSALYLCASSPSKYNEQFFGPGTRLTVL.

The V call is TRBV7-6, the J call TRBJ2-1; D not certain. The CDR3 has 13 residues. V lost 5 bases and J lost 7, with 12 bases in between. Germline CDR1 reads SGHVS; CDR2 reads FNYEAQ. The CDR3 loop is CASSPDSQNEQFF. CDR3 in DNA: TGTGCCAGCAGCCCCGACTCCCAGAATGAGCAGTTCTTC.